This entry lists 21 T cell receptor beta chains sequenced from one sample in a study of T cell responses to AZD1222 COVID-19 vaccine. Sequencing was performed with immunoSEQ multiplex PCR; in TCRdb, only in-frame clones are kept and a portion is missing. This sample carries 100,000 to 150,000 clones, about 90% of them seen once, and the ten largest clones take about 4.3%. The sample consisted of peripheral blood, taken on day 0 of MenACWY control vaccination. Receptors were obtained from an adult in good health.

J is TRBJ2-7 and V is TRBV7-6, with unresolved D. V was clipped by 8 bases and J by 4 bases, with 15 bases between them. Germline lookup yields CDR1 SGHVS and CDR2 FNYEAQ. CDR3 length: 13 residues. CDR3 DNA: TGTGCCAGCCAACTGGGCAGAGGATACGAGCAGTACTTC. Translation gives CASQLGRGYEQYF. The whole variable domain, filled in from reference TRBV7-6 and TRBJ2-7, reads GAGVSQSPRYKVTKRGQDVALRCDPISGHVSLYWYRQALGQGPEFLTYFNYEAQQDKSGLPNDRFSAERPEGSISTLTIQRTEQRDSAMYRCASQLGRGYEQYFGPGTRLTVT.

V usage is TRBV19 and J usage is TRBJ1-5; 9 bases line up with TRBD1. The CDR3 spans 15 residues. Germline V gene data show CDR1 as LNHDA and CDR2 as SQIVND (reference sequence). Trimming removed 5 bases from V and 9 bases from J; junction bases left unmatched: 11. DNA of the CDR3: TGTGCCAGTAGTCCCGGACAGGGGCCGTCTTGGCCCCAGCATTTT. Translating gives CASSPGQGPSWPQHF.

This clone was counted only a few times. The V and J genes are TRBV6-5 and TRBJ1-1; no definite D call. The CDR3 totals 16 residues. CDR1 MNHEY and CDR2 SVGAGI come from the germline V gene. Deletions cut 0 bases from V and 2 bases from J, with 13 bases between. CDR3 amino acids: CASSYSAGSSNTEAFF. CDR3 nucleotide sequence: TGTGCCAGCAGTTACTCGGCGGGGAGCTCTAACACTGAAGCTTTCTTT.

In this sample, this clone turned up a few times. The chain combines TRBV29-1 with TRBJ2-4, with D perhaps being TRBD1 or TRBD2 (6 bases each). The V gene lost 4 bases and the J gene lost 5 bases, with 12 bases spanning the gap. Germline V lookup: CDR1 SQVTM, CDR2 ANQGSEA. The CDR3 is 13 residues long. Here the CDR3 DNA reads TGCAGCGTTGTTGGGGGGCGTGAAAACATTCAGTACTTC. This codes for CSVVGGRENIQYF.

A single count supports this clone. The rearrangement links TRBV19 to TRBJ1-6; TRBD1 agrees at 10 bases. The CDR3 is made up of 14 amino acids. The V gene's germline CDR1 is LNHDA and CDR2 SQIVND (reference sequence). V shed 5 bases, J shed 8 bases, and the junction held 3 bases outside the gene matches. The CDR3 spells CASSRQGAYSPLHF. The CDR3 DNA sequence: TGTGCCAGTAGTCGACAGGGGGCATATTCACCCCTCCACTTT.

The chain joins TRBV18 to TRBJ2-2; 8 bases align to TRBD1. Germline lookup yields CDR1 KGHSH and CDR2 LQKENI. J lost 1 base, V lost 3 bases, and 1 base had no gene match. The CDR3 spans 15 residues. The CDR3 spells CASSPGQGNTGELFF. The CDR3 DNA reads TGTGCCAGCTCACCTGGACAGGGGAACACCGGGGAGCTGTTTTTT.

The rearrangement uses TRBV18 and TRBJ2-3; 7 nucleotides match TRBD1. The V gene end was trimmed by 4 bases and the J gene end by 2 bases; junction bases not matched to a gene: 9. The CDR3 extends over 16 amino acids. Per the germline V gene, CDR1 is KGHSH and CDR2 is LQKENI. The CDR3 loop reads CASSLGDSTYTDTQYF. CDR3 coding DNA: TGTGCCAGCTCACTGGGGGACAGTACGTACACAGATACGCAGTATTTT.

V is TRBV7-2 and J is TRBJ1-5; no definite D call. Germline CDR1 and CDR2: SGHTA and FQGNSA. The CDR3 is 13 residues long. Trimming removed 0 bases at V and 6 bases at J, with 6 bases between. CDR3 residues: CASSLALAQPQHF. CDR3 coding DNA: TGTGCCAGCAGCTTAGCGTTGGCTCAGCCCCAGCATTTT.

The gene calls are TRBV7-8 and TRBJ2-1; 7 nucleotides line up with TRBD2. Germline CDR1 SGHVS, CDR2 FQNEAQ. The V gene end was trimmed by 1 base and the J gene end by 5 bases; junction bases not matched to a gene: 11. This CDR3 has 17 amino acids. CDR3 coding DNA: TGTGCCAGCAGCTTAGGCTTTTGGGGGGGGAGGAACAATGAGCAGTTCTTC. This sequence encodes CASSLGFWGGRNNEQFF. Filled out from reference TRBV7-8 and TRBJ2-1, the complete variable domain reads GAGVSQSPRYKVAKRGQDVALRCDPISGHVSLFWYQQALGQGPEFLTYFQNEAQLDKSGLPSDRFFAERPEGSVSTLKIQRTQQEDSAVYLCASSLGFWGGRNNEQFFGPGTRLTVL.

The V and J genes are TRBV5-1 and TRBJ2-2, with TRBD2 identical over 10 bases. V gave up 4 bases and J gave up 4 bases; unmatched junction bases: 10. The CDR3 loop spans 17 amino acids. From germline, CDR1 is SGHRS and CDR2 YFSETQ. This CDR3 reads CASSLLIAGGTTGELFF. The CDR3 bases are TGCGCCAGCAGCCTCCTGATAGCGGGAGGAACCACCGGGGAGCTGTTTTTT.

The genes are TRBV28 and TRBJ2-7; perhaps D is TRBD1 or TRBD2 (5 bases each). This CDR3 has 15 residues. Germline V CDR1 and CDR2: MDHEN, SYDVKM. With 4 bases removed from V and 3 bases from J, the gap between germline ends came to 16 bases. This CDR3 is CASSSRDPGLYEQYV. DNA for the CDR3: TGTGCCAGCAGTTCAAGGGACCCAGGGCTCTACGAGCAGTACGTC.

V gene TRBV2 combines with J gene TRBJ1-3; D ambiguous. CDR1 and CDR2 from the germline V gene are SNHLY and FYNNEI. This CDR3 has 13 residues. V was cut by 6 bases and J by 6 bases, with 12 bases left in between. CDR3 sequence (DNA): TGTGCCAGCAGGGCGGCCGGGGAAAACACCATATATTTT. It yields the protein CASRAAGENTIYF.

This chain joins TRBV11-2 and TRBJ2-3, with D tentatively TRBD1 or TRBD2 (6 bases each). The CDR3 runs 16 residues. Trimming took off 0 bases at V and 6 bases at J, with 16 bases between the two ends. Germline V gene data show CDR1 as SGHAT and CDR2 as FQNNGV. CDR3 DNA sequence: TGTGCCAGCAGCTTAGATCATGGGGGGCAGTCGGATACGCAGTATTTT. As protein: CASSLDHGGQSDTQYF.

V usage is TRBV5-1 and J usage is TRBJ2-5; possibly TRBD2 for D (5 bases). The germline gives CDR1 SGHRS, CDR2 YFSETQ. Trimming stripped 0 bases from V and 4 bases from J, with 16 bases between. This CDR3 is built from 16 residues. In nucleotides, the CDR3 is TGCGCCAGCAGCTTGGGCAGCGGAGACGAGGGAGAGACCCAGTACTTC. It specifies CASSLGSGDEGETQYF.

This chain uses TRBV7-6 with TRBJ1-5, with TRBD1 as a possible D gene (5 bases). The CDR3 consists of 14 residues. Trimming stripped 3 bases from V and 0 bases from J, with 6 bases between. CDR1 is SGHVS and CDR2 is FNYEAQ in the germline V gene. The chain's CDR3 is CASSLTDSNQPQHF. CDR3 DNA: TGTGCCAGCAGCTTGACAGATAGCAATCAGCCCCAGCATTTT.

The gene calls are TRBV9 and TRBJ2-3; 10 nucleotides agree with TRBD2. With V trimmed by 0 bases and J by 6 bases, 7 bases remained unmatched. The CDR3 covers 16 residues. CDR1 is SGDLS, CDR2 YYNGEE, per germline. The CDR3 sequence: CASSVELAGPMDTQYF. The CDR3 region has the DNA TGTGCCAGCAGCGTAGAACTAGCGGGGCCCATGGATACGCAGTATTTT.

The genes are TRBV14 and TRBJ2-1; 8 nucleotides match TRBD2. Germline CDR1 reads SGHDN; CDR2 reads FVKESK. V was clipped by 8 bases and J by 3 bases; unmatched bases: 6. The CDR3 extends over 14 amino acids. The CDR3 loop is CASEPGGVYNEQFF. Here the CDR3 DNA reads TGTGCCAGCGAGCCCGGGGGGGTCTACAATGAGCAGTTCTTC. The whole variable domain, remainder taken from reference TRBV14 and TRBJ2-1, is EAGVTQFPSHSVIEKGQTVTLRCDPISGHDNLYWYRRVMGKEIKFLLHFVKESKQDESGMPNNRFLAERTGGTYSTLKVQPAELEDSGVYFCASEPGGVYNEQFFGPGTRLTVL.

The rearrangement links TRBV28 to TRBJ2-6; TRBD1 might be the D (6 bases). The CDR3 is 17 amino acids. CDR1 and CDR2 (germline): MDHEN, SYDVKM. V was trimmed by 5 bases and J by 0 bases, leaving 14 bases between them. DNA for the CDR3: TGTGCCAGCAGTAAACAGGGACGGAGCTCTGGGGCCAACGTCCTGACTTTC. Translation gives CASSKQGRSSGANVLTF.

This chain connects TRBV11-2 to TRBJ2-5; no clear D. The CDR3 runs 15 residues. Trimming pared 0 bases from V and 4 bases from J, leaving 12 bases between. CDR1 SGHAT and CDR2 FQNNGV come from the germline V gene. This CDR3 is CASSLDVSVGETQYF. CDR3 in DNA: TGTGCCAGCAGCTTAGATGTCAGTGTGGGAGAGACCCAGTACTTC. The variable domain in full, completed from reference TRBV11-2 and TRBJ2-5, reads EAGVAQSPRYKIIEKRQSVAFWCNPISGHATLYWYQQILGQGPKLLIQFQNNGVVDDSQLPKDRFSAERLKGVDSTLKIQPAKLEDSAVYLCASSLDVSVGETQYFGPGTRLLVL.

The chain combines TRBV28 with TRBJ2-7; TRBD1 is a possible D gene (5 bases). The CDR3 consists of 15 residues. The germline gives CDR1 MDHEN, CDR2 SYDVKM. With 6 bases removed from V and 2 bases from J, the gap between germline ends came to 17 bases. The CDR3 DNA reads TGTGCCAGCAGCATTGGAATTAGGGGCCCCTACGAGCAGTACGTC. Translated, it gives CASSIGIRGPYEQYV.

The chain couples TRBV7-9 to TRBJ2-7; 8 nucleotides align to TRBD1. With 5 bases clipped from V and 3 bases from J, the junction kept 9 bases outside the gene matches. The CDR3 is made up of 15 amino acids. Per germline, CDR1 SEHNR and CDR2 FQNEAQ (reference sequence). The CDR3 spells CASSLLATGDYEQYF. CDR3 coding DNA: TGTGCCAGCAGCCTTCTTGCGACAGGGGACTACGAGCAGTACTTC.